Below are 20 T cell receptor beta chains sequenced from a single sample in a study of human T cells and chemical hapten exposure. Time point meaning: patch test 1, 2 weeks after DPC sensitization. Treatment of the sample: therapeutic diphenylcyclopropenone sensitization with weekly scalp DPC. TCRdb re-called the RACE reads with MiXCR, one entry per CDR3 protein. The sample has 100,000 to 150,000 distinct CDR3 sequences, approximately 15% seen once. Specimen: whole blood, collected in connection with sensitization to the hapten diphenylcyclopropenone (DPC). Source of these receptors: a man in his late teens or twenties with alopecia areata. Some clones in this sample may be carry-over from other donors' samples.

This clonotype was counted between two and nine times. The V call is TRBV20-1, the J call TRBJ1-5; D perhaps matches TRBD1 (5 bases). V dropped 5 bases and J dropped 0 bases, with 14 bases sitting between them. Germline V lookup: CDR1 DFQATT, CDR2 SNEGSKA (reference sequence). The CDR3 is made up of 15 amino acids. The CDR3 is CSAEGTDYSNQPQHF. The CDR3 DNA reads TGCAGTGCTGAAGGGACCGATTATAGCAATCAGCCCCAGCATTTT.

The V gene is TRBV4-2, the J gene TRBJ1-2; weak D call: TRBD1 (5 bases). The CDR3 runs 13 residues. V was pared by 5 bases and J by 2 bases, with 9 bases between. Germline V gene lookup returns CDR1 LGHNA and CDR2 YNFKEQ. The CDR3 here is CASSLDKNYGYTF. CDR3 DNA: TGTGCCAGCAGCTTGGACAAGAACTATGGCTACACCTTC.

The sample holds a few counts of this clonotype. This sequence joins TRBV3-1 and TRBJ2-3; TRBD1 is a possible D gene (6 bases). From germline, CDR1 is LGHDT and CDR2 YNNKEL (reference sequence). CDR3 length equals 17 residues. Trimming left V 6 bases short and J 5 bases short, with 24 bases between. CDR3 loop: CASSPSGAGPFGDTQYF. The CDR3 DNA sequence: TGTGCCAGCAGTCCCTCAGGGGCTGGTCCTTTCGGAGATACGCAGTATTTT.

In its sample, this clonotype was seen a few times. V gene TRBV5-6 combines with J gene TRBJ1-1; TRBD1 aligns across 8 bases. Trimming at V came to 2 bases and at J to 6 bases, leaving 6 bases not matched to a gene. The length of the CDR3 is 14 residues. Germline V gene lookup returns CDR1 SGHDT and CDR2 YYEEEE. The DNA for the CDR3 is TGTGCCAGCAGCTTCCAGGGGGCGCGAGCTGAAGCTTTCTTT. Protein product: CASSFQGARAEAFF.

This clonotype showed up just a few times. The V call is TRBV6-2 or TRBV6-3, the J call TRBJ1-1, with TRBD1 as a possible D gene (6 bases). Trimming removed 7 bases from V and 14 bases from J, with 26 bases in between. The CDR3 runs 14 residues. Per the germline V gene, CDR1 is MNHEY and CDR2 is SVGEGT. CDR3 amino acids: CASKSVGQLTLVFF. The DNA for the CDR3 is TGTGCCAGCAAATCAGTCGGACAGCTTACACTAGTCTTCTTT.

This clonotype was observed a few times. The CDR3 nucleotides read TGTGCCAGCAGCTTATCCGGAACAGGGAGGTACGAGCAGTACGTC. This sequence encodes CASSLSGTGRYEQYV. V usage is TRBV11-2 and J usage is TRBJ2-7; D tentatively fits TRBD1 or TRBD2 (6 bases each). CDR3 length equals 15 residues. CDR1 and CDR2 from the germline V gene are SGHAT and FQNNGV. Trimming stripped 2 bases from V and 4 bases from J, with 15 bases between.

This clonotype was observed at least ten times. The chain is built from TRBV11-2 and TRBJ1-4; 8 nucleotides align to TRBD1. The CDR3 sequence is 15 residues long. CDR1 SGHAT and CDR2 FQNNGV come from the germline V gene. With 4 bases clipped from V and 3 bases from J, the junction kept 4 bases outside the gene matches. The DNA for the CDR3 is TGTGCCAGCAGCTACCAGGGGGCGGCTAATGAAAAACTGTTTTTT. It codes for CASSYQGAANEKLFF. The full variable domain, its missing parts supplied by reference TRBV11-2 and TRBJ1-4, is EAGVAQSPRYKIIEKRQSVAFWCNPISGHATLYWYQQILGQGPKLLIQFQNNGVVDDSQLPKDRFSAERLKGVDSTLKIQPAKLEDSAVYLCASSYQGAANEKLFFGSGTQLSVL.

This clonotype turned up a few times. This sequence joins TRBV3-1 and TRBJ1-3, with D unclear. The length of the CDR3 is 14 residues. Trimming removed 7 bases from V and 1 base from J, with 11 bases in between. CDR1 and CDR2 from the germline V gene are LGHDT and YNNKEL (reference sequence). CDR3 protein: CASTYGGSGNTIYF. Here the CDR3 DNA reads TGTGCCAGCACTTACGGAGGGTCTGGAAACACCATATATTTT.

The chain links TRBV20-1 to TRBJ1-1; no clear D gene. V shed 0 bases and J shed 1 base, with 15 bases lying between them. The CDR3 runs to 16 residues. Germline assignment: CDR1 DFQATT and CDR2 SNEGSKA (reference sequence). In DNA form, the CDR3 reads TGCAGTGCTAGAGATCTCCGGAGAACAGAGAACACTGAAGCTTTCTTT. Amino acids: CSARDLRRTENTEAFF.

CDR3 nucleotide sequence: TGTGCTAGTGGTTTGGTATTTACTGAAGCTTTCTTT. As protein: CASGLVFTEAFF. This sequence joins TRBV12-5 and TRBJ1-1; unclear D gene. Germline V gene sequence: CDR1 LGHNT, CDR2 FRNRAP. This CDR3 region has 12 residues. Trimming removed 0 bases from V and 5 bases from J, with 4 bases in between.

At least ten counts were recorded for this clonotype. The chain couples TRBV5-1 to TRBJ1-2, with D maybe TRBD1 (6 bases). In germline, CDR1 is SGHRS, CDR2 YFSETQ. Trimming took off 4 bases at V and 9 bases at J, with 16 bases between the two ends. This CDR3 is 13 amino acids long. CDR3 in amino acids: CASSGDRRLSYTF. DNA for the CDR3: TGCGCCAGCAGCGGAGACAGGCGCCTCAGCTACACCTTC.

This clonotype was counted ten times or more. The chain is built from TRBV12-3 or TRBV12-4 and TRBJ1-1, with 7 bases identical to TRBD1. The CDR3 consists of 14 residues. Unmatched junction bases numbered 5, after V lost 5 bases and J lost 2 bases. The CDR3: CASSPDRFNTEAFF. CDR3 nucleotide sequence: TGTGCCAGCAGTCCGGACAGGTTCAACACTGAAGCTTTCTTT.

This clonotype was observed many times. As DNA, the CDR3 is TGTGCCAGCAGCCCCGGACAGGGAAGAGATACGCAGTATTTT. Its translation: CASSPGQGRDTQYF. The V gene is TRBV28, the J gene TRBJ2-3; 8 positions match TRBD1. Germline V CDR1 and CDR2: MDHEN, SYDVKM. V lost 6 bases, J lost 5 bases, and 7 bases stayed unmatched. The CDR3 is 14 amino acids.

This clonotype has just a few counts. This chain links TRBV3-1 with TRBJ1-2, with D unresolved. The V and J ends lost 0 bases and 8 bases respectively, with 10 bases between them. There are 13 residues in the CDR3. Germline V gives CDR1 LGHDT, CDR2 YNNKEL (reference sequence). This CDR3 is CASSQEGTGGYTF. CDR3 DNA sequence: TGTGCCAGCAGCCAAGAAGGTACGGGGGGCTACACCTTC.

Ten or more counts support this clonotype. The gene calls are TRBV4-3 and TRBJ1-4, with 9 positions matching TRBD1. Germline CDR1 reads LGHNA; CDR2 reads YSLEER. V was pared by 1 base and J by 6 bases, with 3 bases of the junction left unmatched. The CDR3 covers 15 residues. The CDR3 coding sequence is TGCGCCAGCAGCCAAGGGGACAGGGATTATGAAAAACTGTTTTTT. Translated, it gives CASSQGDRDYEKLFF.

The sample holds many counts of this clonotype. The rearrangement links TRBV7-9 to TRBJ2-1; TRBD1 is a possible D gene (7 bases). Per the germline V gene, CDR1 is SEHNR and CDR2 is FQNEAQ (reference sequence). Trimming removed 1 base at V and 0 bases at J, with 13 bases between. The CDR3 sequence is 17 residues long. The CDR3 nucleotides are TGTGCCAGCAGCTTAGACTCAGGGGGGAGCTCCTACAATGAGCAGTTCTTC. As protein: CASSLDSGGSSYNEQFF.

This clonotype has just a few counts. The rearrangement joins TRBV28 to TRBJ2-1; D is unclear. The germline CDR1 and CDR2 sequences are MDHEN and SYDVKM. The CDR3 spans 13 residues. V gave up 5 bases and J gave up 8 bases, with 13 bases separating them. CDR3 region: CASSPPSLDEQFF. CDR3 bases: TGTGCCAGCAGTCCCCCGAGTTTGGATGAGCAGTTCTTC.

This clonotype was found many times. V usage is TRBV6-5 and J usage is TRBJ1-2, with D perhaps matching TRBD1 (5 bases). Trimming cost V 0 bases and J 5 bases, with 16 bases left between them. The CDR3 is made up of 16 amino acids. The germline V gene has CDR1 MNHEY and CDR2 SVGAGI. The CDR3 is CASSYSGANRKYGYTF. The CDR3 DNA is TGTGCCAGCAGTTACTCGGGCGCGAACAGGAAATATGGCTACACCTTC.

This clonotype was seen more than once but under ten times. This chain joins TRBV6-6 and TRBJ1-6, with a weak D call TRBD1 (6 bases). The CDR3 spans 19 residues. The germline V and J ends were trimmed by 5 bases and 0 bases, with 20 bases remaining between them. Germline-derived CDR1 and CDR2 are MNHNY and SVGAGI (reference sequence). The CDR3 here is CASSHSGHFESSYNSPLHF. The CDR3 DNA sequence: TGTGCCAGCAGTCATTCGGGACACTTTGAGAGCTCCTATAATTCACCCCTCCACTTT.

The rearrangement uses TRBV7-2 and TRBJ2-3; perhaps TRBD2 as D (6 bases). Germline assignment: CDR1 SGHTA and CDR2 FQGNSA. V shed 5 bases and J shed 1 base, with 13 bases lying between them. The CDR3 covers 15 residues. CDR3 nucleotide sequence: TGTGCCAGCAGCCACCAGGGAGGAGGCACAGATACGCAGTATTTT. Protein: CASSHQGGGTDTQYF.